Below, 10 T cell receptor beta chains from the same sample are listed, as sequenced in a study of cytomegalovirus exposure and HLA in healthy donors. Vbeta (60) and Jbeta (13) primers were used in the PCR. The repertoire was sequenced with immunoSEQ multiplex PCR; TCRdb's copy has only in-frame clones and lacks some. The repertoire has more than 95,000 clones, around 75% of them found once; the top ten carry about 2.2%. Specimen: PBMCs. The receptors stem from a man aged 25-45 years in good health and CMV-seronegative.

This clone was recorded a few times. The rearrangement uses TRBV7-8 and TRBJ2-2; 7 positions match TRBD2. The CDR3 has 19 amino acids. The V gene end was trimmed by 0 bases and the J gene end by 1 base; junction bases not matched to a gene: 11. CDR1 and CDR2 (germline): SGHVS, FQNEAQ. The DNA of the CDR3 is TGTGCCAGCAGCTTAGCTTTGGTAGCGGGTTGGGGGAACACCGGGGAGCTGTTTTTT. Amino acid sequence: CASSLALVAGWGNTGELFF.

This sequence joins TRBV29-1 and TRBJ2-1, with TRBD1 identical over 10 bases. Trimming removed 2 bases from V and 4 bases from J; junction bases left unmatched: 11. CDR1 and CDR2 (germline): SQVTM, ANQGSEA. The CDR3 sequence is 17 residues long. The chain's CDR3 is CSVENRLGQGGYNEQFF. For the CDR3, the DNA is TGCAGCGTTGAAAATCGTTTAGGACAGGGGGGATACAATGAGCAGTTCTTC.

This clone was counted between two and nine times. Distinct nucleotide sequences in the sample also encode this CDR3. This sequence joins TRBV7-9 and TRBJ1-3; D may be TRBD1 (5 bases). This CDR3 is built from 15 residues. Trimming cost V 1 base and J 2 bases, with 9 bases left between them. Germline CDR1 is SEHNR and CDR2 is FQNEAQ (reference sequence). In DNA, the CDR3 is TGTGCCAGCAGCTTAGAATCGGGGGCTGGAAACACCATATATTTT. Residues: CASSLESGAGNTIYF.

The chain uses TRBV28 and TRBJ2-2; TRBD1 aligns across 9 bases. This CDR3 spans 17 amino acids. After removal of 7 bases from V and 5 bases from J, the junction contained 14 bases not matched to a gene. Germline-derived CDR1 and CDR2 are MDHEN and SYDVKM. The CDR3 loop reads CASIRSRDRVRTGELFF. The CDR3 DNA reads TGTGCCAGCATCCGCAGCCGGGACAGGGTACGGACCGGGGAGCTGTTTTTT.

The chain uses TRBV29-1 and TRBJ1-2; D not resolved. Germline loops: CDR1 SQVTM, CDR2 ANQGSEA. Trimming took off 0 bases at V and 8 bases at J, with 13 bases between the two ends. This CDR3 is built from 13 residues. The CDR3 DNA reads TGCAGCGTTGAAGATCGACGGCTAGGCGGCTACACCTTC. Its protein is CSVEDRRLGGYTF.

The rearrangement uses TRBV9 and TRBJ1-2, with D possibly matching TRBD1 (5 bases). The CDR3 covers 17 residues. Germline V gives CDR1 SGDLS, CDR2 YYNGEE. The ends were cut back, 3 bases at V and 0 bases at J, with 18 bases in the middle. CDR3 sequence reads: CASSEGPVSGSNYGYTF. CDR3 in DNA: TGTGCCAGCAGCGAGGGCCCGGTGTCAGGGTCTAACTATGGCTACACCTTC.

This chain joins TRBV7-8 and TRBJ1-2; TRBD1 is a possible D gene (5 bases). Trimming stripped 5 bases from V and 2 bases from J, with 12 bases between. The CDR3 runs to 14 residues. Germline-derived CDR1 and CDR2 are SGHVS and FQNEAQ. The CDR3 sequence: CASSPGGGNYGYTF. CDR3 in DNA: TGTGCCAGCAGCCCAGGTGGGGGGAACTATGGCTACACCTTC.

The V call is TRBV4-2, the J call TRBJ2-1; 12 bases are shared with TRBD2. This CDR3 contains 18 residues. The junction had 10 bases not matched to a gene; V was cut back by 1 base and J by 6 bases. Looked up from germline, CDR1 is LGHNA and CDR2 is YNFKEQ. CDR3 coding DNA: TGTGCCAGCAGCCAAGCCCTCTCGGTACTAGCGGGAGGCAATGAGCAGTTCTTC. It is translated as CASSQALSVLAGGNEQFF.

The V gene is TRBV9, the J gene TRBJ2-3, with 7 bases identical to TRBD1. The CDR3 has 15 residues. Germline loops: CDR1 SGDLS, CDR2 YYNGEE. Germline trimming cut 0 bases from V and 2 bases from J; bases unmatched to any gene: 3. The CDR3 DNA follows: TGTGCCAGCAGCGTAGTGGGACAGCACACAGATACGCAGTATTTT. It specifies CASSVVGQHTDTQYF.

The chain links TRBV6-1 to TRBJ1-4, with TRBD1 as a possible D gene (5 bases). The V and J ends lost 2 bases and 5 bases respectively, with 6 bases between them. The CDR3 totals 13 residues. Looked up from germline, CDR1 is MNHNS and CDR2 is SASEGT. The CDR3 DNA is TGTGCCAGCAGTGAATACAGGAATGAAAAACTGTTTTTT. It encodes CASSEYRNEKLFF.